This record looks at one T cell receptor (beta chain) sequence and its context. Per the germline V gene, CDR1 is LNHDA and CDR2 is SQIVND (reference sequence). J was trimmed by 10 bases and V by 2 bases; bases with no gene match: 8. The CDR3 totals 15 residues. This sample stems from a study of technical replicates of blood from four donors. Measured with immunoSEQ multiplex PCR; TCRdb has only the in-frame clones, and not every one. Seen here are tens of thousands of clones, 95% to 98% observed once, and the top ten hold approximately 0.2%. This chain uses TRBV19 with TRBJ2-1, with 10 bases identical to TRBD2. The sample taken for sequencing was T cells isolated from PBMCs. The origin of this receptor is a human donor in good health. As DNA, the CDR3 is TGTGCCAGTAGTATACTAGCGGGAGCTGTCGACGAGCAGTTCTTC. Protein sequence: CASSILAGAVDEQFF.